This TCR beta chain was sequenced in a study of blood T cell repertoires in COVID-19 (dated by TCRdb to the early 2020s). Background for the entire study: Samples covering the acute and convalescent phases of COVID-19 were provided by collaborators in the United States, Italy and Spain. The repertoires were released in a freely available public database meant as a resource for research on the immune response to SARS-CoV-2. Where HLA class I and class II types were available, the types were taken from metadata supplied by the sample provider, not from assay-based typing. The samples were drawn from the first 160 participants of the ongoing ImmuneRACE study and from 950 to 1,500 subjects provided by 6 global collaborators. Nearly every sample came with metadata listing a de-identified subject ID, COVID-19 status, age in years and sex. The prospective study material was composed of cDNA or gDNA derived from T cells, B-cell-depleted T cells, or PBMCs. Subjects who had been exposed to COVID-19, were actively infected with it, or had recovered from it provided the deeply sampled blood TCRbeta repertoires that made up the dataset. Summary of the overall study and its limitations: The quantity of clinical and demographic metadata differed by source and by participant and was supplied without curation.

Collaborating institutions collected whole blood in K2EDTA tubes following their own protocols. Collaborator samples were shipped for TCRbeta analysis as frozen whole blood, isolated PBMCs, or DNA extracted from either sample type. TCRbeta CDR3 regions were amplified from genomic DNA using the immunoSEQ Assay, a bias-controlled multiplex PCR. The authors' pipeline ran thus. The number of nucleated cells in each sample was estimated from the amplification of reference gene primers within the assay. To quantify the absolute abundance of each unique TCRbeta CDR3 rearrangement, sequence reads were collapsed and filtered. For each sample, productive Simpson clonality was calculated as the square root of Simpson's diversity index over productive rearrangements. The immuneACCESS repertoire file appears here via TCRdb, limited to in-frame rearrangements. These files lack a portion of the clones; in checked studies, under half of the deficit traces to unresolved V genes, and the cause of the others is not known. That table supplies the V and J calls and clone size; D and trimming were determined from the DNA. The sample table contains around 110,000 clones; only one count was recorded for approximately 82% of them. The top ten clones comprise 2% to 2.5% of the sample.

As concerns this clone: The specificity of this receptor is unknown. Qualities for individual bases were not recorded, and no much larger clone is one base off.

This TCR was recovered from a man aged 30-40 years with acute or convalescent COVID-19. Sequencing was performed on peripheral blood.

The CDR3 region: CASGEGHISGNTIYF. The DNA reads as follows: TGTGCCAGTGGGGAGGGACATATCTCTGGAAACACCATATATTTT. The rearranged segments are TRBV19 and TRBJ1-3; TRBD1 could be the D gene, as 6 bases match. The CDR3 covers 15 residues, taking in both the cysteine and the phenylalanine. Kept here is only the CDR3 DNA, which spans 45 bases and is read in frame from base 1. As encoded in the germline V gene (reference sequence), CDR1 is LNHDA while CDR2 is SQIVND. The junction shows trimming of 8 bases on V and 0 bases on J, plus 14 bases between the germline ends.